The 2 T cell receptor beta chains below all came from one sample that was sequenced in a study of cytomegalovirus exposure and HLA in healthy donors. PCR employed 60 Vbeta and 13 Jbeta primers. The repertoire was sequenced with immunoSEQ multiplex PCR; TCRdb's copy has only in-frame clones and lacks some. The sample includes around 150,000 clones. Sequencing was performed on PBMCs. The receptors stem from a man aged 30 to 45 in good health and CMV-seronegative.

This sequence joins TRBV7-2 and TRBJ1-2, with D possibly being TRBD1 (6 bases). The CDR3 runs to 13 residues. Germline loops: CDR1 SGHTA, CDR2 FQGNSA. V lost 0 bases, J lost 7 bases, and 9 bases lay in between. The chain's CDR3 is CASSLAVRGGYTF. For the CDR3, the DNA is TGTGCCAGCAGCTTAGCGGTCAGGGGTGGCTACACCTTC.

The chain is built from TRBV9 and TRBJ1-2, with D maybe TRBD1 (6 bases). The V end lost 0 bases, the J end lost 4 bases, and 13 bases lay between the germline ends. Germline V gene lookup returns CDR1 SGDLS and CDR2 YYNGEE. The CDR3 has 15 amino acids. Written as DNA, the CDR3 is TGTGCCAGCAGCGTAGGGGTACAGGGATCCTATGGCTACACCTTC. Protein product: CASSVGVQGSYGYTF.